This T cell receptor (beta chain) was sequenced during a study of CD8+ T cells in alopecia areata. Extracted RNA was reverse transcribed into cDNA, the sequencing template. Generated by immunoSEQ multiplex PCR, the TCRdb table keeps only in-frame clones and is missing some. Here the sample spans some 98,000 clones, roughly 64% being singletons. This CDR3 is 15 amino acids long. V lost 0 bases and J 0 bases, leaving 9 bases between the germline ends. Germline CDR1 GTSNPN, CDR2 SVGIG (reference sequence). The sample's treatment: oral pan-JAK inhibitor, 5-10 mg twice daily. Sequencing used CD8+ T cells sorted from blood, obtained at week 4, from a patient treated with tofacitinib. The chain combines TRBV30 with TRBJ2-1; D remains unclear. This receptor was identified in a human donor with alopecia areata. The CDR3 sequence: CAWSVGASSYNEQFF. CDR3 DNA: TGTGCCTGGAGTGTAGGAGCAAGCTCCTACAATGAGCAGTTCTTC.